The rows below give T cell receptor beta chains drawn from one sample of a study of OX40 agonist ivuxolimab in advanced cancers. Profiled with immunoSEQ multiplex PCR; TCRdb holds only in-frame clones, not every one. The sample shows 55,000 to 70,000 clones, roughly 85% of them seen only once. This specimen was CD4+ or CD8+ T cells sorted from blood, taken in a trial of the OX40 agonist ivuxolimab. These receptors were obtained from an adult with an advanced solid tumor such as melanoma, head and neck, liver or kidney cancer. CDR3s include the opening cysteine and the closing phenylalanine or tryptophan. Fields, in order: V gene, J gene, clone size, D gene, CDR3 DNA, CDR3 protein. A D gene is named only where the DNA matches it firmly. Expanded clones get a size class; other rows say once, few or many, or leave the size out.

TRBV4-1	TRBJ1-2	.	.	TGCGCCAGCAGCCAAGATGTCGTGAGGGTACGGGGCTACACCTTC	CASSQDVVRVRGYTF
TRBV7-6	TRBJ1-1	.	.	TGTGCCAGCAGCTTAGCGATGAGGGGTAGTGAAGCTTTCTTT	CASSLAMRGSEAFF
TRBV27	TRBJ1-1	.	.	TGTGCCAGCAGTTTTGGCGCGTCCACTGAAGCTTTCTTT	CASSFGASTEAFF
TRBV30	TRBJ1-6	few	TRBD1	TGTGCCTGCAGGGGGAGTGGGGATTCACCCCTCCACTTT	CACRGSGDSPLHF
TRBV7-2	TRBJ2-2	.	TRBD2	TGTGCCAGCAGCTTTCCCGGGACTAGCATCATTGGGGAGTTGTTTTTT	CASSFPGTSIIGELFF
TRBV11-2	TRBJ2-1	once	TRBD2	TGTGCCAGCAGCTTAACTAGCGGCTACAATGAGCAGTTCTTC	CASSLTSGYNEQFF
TRBV13	TRBJ2-1	.	.	TGTGCCAGCAGCTTGACCGGGGGCTTCGACTCCTACAATGAGCAGTTCTTC	CASSLTGGFDSYNEQFF
TRBV18	TRBJ2-3	few	TRBD1	TGTGCCAGCTCCCCAAGGATCACAGGGGCACCTGATACGCAGTATTTT	CASSPRITGAPDTQYF
TRBV4-3	TRBJ1-2	.	TRBD1	TGCGCCAGCAGCCACTCAGGGGGCGGTGGCTACACCTTC	CASSHSGGGGYTF
TRBV2	TRBJ2-7	.	.	TGTGCCAGCAGTGCAGGTTCGCGGAGTGCCCTGGGGCAGTACTTC	CASSAGSRSALGQYF
TRBV5-1	TRBJ2-3	.	TRBD2	TGCGCCAGCAGCTTTAGCGGGAGCTGGAGCACAGATACGCAGTATTTT	CASSFSGSWSTDTQYF
TRBV5-6	TRBJ2-5	.	.	TGTGCCAGCAGCTCCCCCAGGGGTGCAGAGACCCAGTACTTC	CASSSPRGAETQYF
TRBV19	TRBJ1-1	.	TRBD1	TGTGCCAGTAGTCCGGACAGGGCCTCTGAAGCTTTCTTT	CASSPDRASEAFF
TRBV6-6	TRBJ2-2	.	TRBD1	TGTGCCAGCAGGTCACAGGGGGCCGGGGAGCTGTTTTTT	CASRSQGAGELFF
TRBV28	TRBJ1-5	.	.	TGTGCCAGCAGCCGCGGTACAGGAGTTAGCAATCAGCCCCAGCATTTT	CASSRGTGVSNQPQHF
TRBV5-4	TRBJ2-5	.	.	TGTGCCAGCAGCTTGGCGCAGCTAGCGAGTCGAGGGACCCAGTACTTC	CASSLAQLASRGTQYF
TRBV9	TRBJ2-7	.	TRBD1	TGTGCCAGCAGCCCCGGACAGGGGGCCTACGAGCAGTACTTC	CASSPGQGAYEQYF
TRBV6-5	TRBJ1-2	.	.	TGTGCCAGCAGTTACTCGGCAGGGAGTTCTGGCTACGCCTTC	CASSYSAGSSGYAF
TRBV30	TRBJ1-1	.	.	TGTGCCTGGAATCGGGAGGGTAATAGGCCTGAAGCTTTCTTT	CAWNREGNRPEAFF
TRBV9	TRBJ1-2	few	TRBD1	TGTGCCAGCAGCCCAGCGACCGGGACAGGGCTACATGGCTACACCTTC	CASSPATGTGLHGYTF
TRBV19	TRBJ2-5	.	.	TGTGCCAGTAGTCCTCAGGAGGGGTCTCAGACCCAGTACTTC	CASSPQEGSQTQYF